A selection of T cell receptor beta chains follows, all from one sample in a study of blood T cell repertoires in COVID-19. The table came from immunoSEQ multiplex PCR; TCRdb's copy has only in-frame clones and leaves some out. The table records 88,000 or so clones, 70% to 90% of them present only once. The sequencing sample was made of peripheral blood. The source is a man aged 60 to 69 with acute or convalescent COVID-19. Each CDR3 is given with its conserved first and last residue. Each record gives: J gene, D gene, CDR3 length, V gene, clone size, CDR3 protein, CDR3 DNA. D genes are given only for firm matches. Part of the rows lack a size; the others show once, few, many or a class for expanded clones.

j_call: TRBJ1-6; d_call: TRBD1; cdr3_length: 15; v_call: TRBV5-1; clone_size: few; cdr3_aa: CASSLDTGGRSPLHF; cdr3_nt: TGCGCCAGCAGCTTGGATACAGGGGGCCGTTCACCCCTCCACTTT
j_call: TRBJ2-7; d_call: TRBD2; cdr3_length: 15; v_call: TRBV11-2; clone_size: few; cdr3_aa: CASSRGLAGTYEQYF; cdr3_nt: TGTGCCAGCAGCCGGGGACTAGCGGGAACCTACGAGCAGTACTTC
j_call: TRBJ2-5; d_call: .; cdr3_length: 10; v_call: TRBV29-1; clone_size: .; cdr3_aa: CSVGRETQYF; cdr3_nt: TGCAGCGTGGGCCGGGAGACCCAGTACTTC
j_call: TRBJ2-7; d_call: .; cdr3_length: 12; v_call: TRBV5-6; clone_size: .; cdr3_aa: CASRRQFYEQYF; cdr3_nt: TGTGCCAGCAGAAGACAGTTCTACGAGCAGTACTTC
j_call: TRBJ1-1; d_call: TRBD1; cdr3_length: 16; v_call: TRBV9; clone_size: .; cdr3_aa: CASSVSPTGGDTEAFF; cdr3_nt: TGTGCCAGCAGCGTAAGTCCCACAGGGGGGGACACTGAAGCTTTCTTT
j_call: TRBJ1-1; d_call: .; cdr3_length: 14; v_call: TRBV6-2/TRBV6-3; clone_size: .; cdr3_aa: CASSPQGGVTEAFF; cdr3_nt: TGTGCCAGCAGCCCTCAGGGAGGGGTCACTGAAGCTTTCTTT
j_call: TRBJ2-1; d_call: .; cdr3_length: 14; v_call: TRBV9; clone_size: .; cdr3_aa: CASSSGQNYNEQFF; cdr3_nt: TGTGCCAGCAGCTCAGGACAAAACTACAATGAGCAGTTCTTC
j_call: TRBJ2-1; d_call: TRBD2; cdr3_length: 14; v_call: TRBV24-1; clone_size: .; cdr3_aa: CATSGSGGGNEQFF; cdr3_nt: TGTGCCACCAGTGGTAGCGGGGGGGGCAATGAGCAGTTCTTC
j_call: TRBJ2-7; d_call: TRBD1; cdr3_length: 16; v_call: TRBV12-5; clone_size: .; cdr3_aa: CASGLVPGTERLRQYF; cdr3_nt: TGTGCTAGTGGTTTGGTCCCCGGGACAGAGAGGCTACGGCAGTACTTC
j_call: TRBJ1-4; d_call: .; cdr3_length: 15; v_call: TRBV19; clone_size: .; cdr3_aa: CASSVSQSSNLKLFF; cdr3_nt: TGTGCCAGTAGTGTATCACAGTCCAGTAACCTAAAACTGTTTTTT
j_call: TRBJ2-1; d_call: .; cdr3_length: 16; v_call: TRBV11-1; clone_size: .; cdr3_aa: CASSLGGRADGDEQFF; cdr3_nt: TGTGCCAGCAGCCTAGGGGGGCGGGCCGATGGCGATGAGCAGTTCTTC
j_call: TRBJ2-2; d_call: .; cdr3_length: 13; v_call: TRBV9; clone_size: .; cdr3_aa: CASSGQATGELFF; cdr3_nt: TGTGCCAGCAGCGGTCAAGCTACCGGGGAGCTGTTTTTT
j_call: TRBJ2-1; d_call: TRBD1; cdr3_length: 16; v_call: TRBV3-1/TRBV3-2; clone_size: .; cdr3_aa: CASSSRDRGDLNEQFF; cdr3_nt: TGTGCCAGCAGCTCCCGGGACAGGGGCGATCTCAATGAGCAGTTCTTC
j_call: TRBJ2-7; d_call: TRBD2; cdr3_length: 15; v_call: TRBV5-4; clone_size: .; cdr3_aa: CASSSPGLAGVEQYF; cdr3_nt: TGTGCCAGCAGCTCGCCGGGACTAGCGGGAGTGGAGCAGTACTTC
j_call: TRBJ2-7; d_call: TRBD1; cdr3_length: 16; v_call: TRBV6-6; clone_size: .; cdr3_aa: CASRPRLGGASGEQYF; cdr3_nt: TGTGCCAGCAGACCCCGTTTAGGGGGCGCATCGGGGGAGCAGTACTTC
j_call: TRBJ2-7; d_call: .; cdr3_length: 12; v_call: TRBV7-9; clone_size: .; cdr3_aa: CASSLGFGEQYF; cdr3_nt: TGTGCCAGCAGCTTAGGTTTCGGCGAGCAGTACTTC
j_call: TRBJ1-1; d_call: .; cdr3_length: 14; v_call: TRBV5-1; clone_size: .; cdr3_aa: CASSSSPRFTEAFF; cdr3_nt: TGCGCCAGCAGCTCATCCCCCAGGTTCACTGAAGCTTTCTTT
j_call: TRBJ2-7; d_call: TRBD1; cdr3_length: 12; v_call: TRBV2; clone_size: few; cdr3_aa: CASRQGSGEQYF; cdr3_nt: TGTGCCAGCCGACAGGGGTCTGGCGAGCAGTACTTC
j_call: TRBJ2-2; d_call: TRBD2; cdr3_length: 21; v_call: TRBV5-1; clone_size: .; cdr3_aa: CASSSRAMGLAGDPNTGELFF; cdr3_nt: TGCGCCAGCAGCTCAAGAGCGATGGGACTAGCGGGGGACCCGAACACCGGGGAGCTGTTTTTT
j_call: TRBJ2-7; d_call: .; cdr3_length: 15; v_call: TRBV4-2; clone_size: .; cdr3_aa: CASSPWDTRSYEQYF; cdr3_nt: TGTGCCAGCAGCCCATGGGACACCCGCTCCTACGAGCAGTACTTC
j_call: TRBJ2-1; d_call: .; cdr3_length: 14; v_call: TRBV27; clone_size: .; cdr3_aa: CASSNTELDNEQFF; cdr3_nt: TGTGCCAGCAGCAACACCGAACTAGATAATGAGCAGTTCTTC
j_call: TRBJ1-5; d_call: .; cdr3_length: 12; v_call: TRBV6-2/TRBV6-3; clone_size: .; cdr3_aa: CASSRGNQPQHF; cdr3_nt: TGTGCCAGCAGTCGTGGCAATCAGCCCCAGCATTTT
j_call: TRBJ1-1; d_call: .; cdr3_length: 12; v_call: TRBV4-1; clone_size: many; cdr3_aa: CASSQGASGAFF; cdr3_nt: TGCGCCAGCAGCCAAGGTGCCAGCGGAGCTTTCTTT
j_call: TRBJ1-2; d_call: TRBD1; cdr3_length: 16; v_call: TRBV9; clone_size: .; cdr3_aa: CASSARDRGLNYGYTF; cdr3_nt: TGTGCCAGCAGCGCCCGGGACAGGGGGCTTAACTATGGCTACACCTTC
j_call: TRBJ1-1; d_call: .; cdr3_length: 13; v_call: TRBV10-2; clone_size: .; cdr3_aa: CASGRSVFTEAFF; cdr3_nt: TGCGCCAGCGGGCGTTCTGTCTTCACTGAAGCTTTCTTT
j_call: TRBJ1-6; d_call: .; cdr3_length: 15; v_call: TRBV28; clone_size: once; cdr3_aa: CASSLGGGANSPLHF; cdr3_nt: TGTGCCAGCAGTTTGGGAGGGGGAGCTAATTCACCCCTCCACTTT
j_call: TRBJ1-2; d_call: .; cdr3_length: 14; v_call: TRBV6-1; clone_size: once; cdr3_aa: CASSEGGGGYGYTF; cdr3_nt: TGTGCCAGCAGTGAAGGGGGAGGCGGCTATGGCTACACCTTC
j_call: TRBJ1-5; d_call: .; cdr3_length: 15; v_call: TRBV28; clone_size: .; cdr3_aa: CASSFRTPGGQPQHF; cdr3_nt: TGTGCCAGCAGTTTTCGGACGCCTGGAGGTCAGCCCCAGCATTTT
j_call: TRBJ2-7; d_call: TRBD2; cdr3_length: 14; v_call: TRBV6-1; clone_size: .; cdr3_aa: CASSELGLAGEQYF; cdr3_nt: TGTGCCAGCAGTGAATTGGGGCTAGCGGGCGAGCAGTACTTC
j_call: TRBJ1-2; d_call: .; cdr3_length: 13; v_call: TRBV28; clone_size: .; cdr3_aa: CASSLEGARGYTF; cdr3_nt: TGTGCCAGCAGTTTAGAAGGGGCGCGGGGCTACACCTTC
j_call: TRBJ1-1; d_call: .; cdr3_length: 14; v_call: TRBV5-1; clone_size: .; cdr3_aa: CASSLARVGTEAFF; cdr3_nt: TGCGCCAGCAGCTTGGCCAGGGTGGGGACTGAAGCTTTCTTT
j_call: TRBJ1-1; d_call: .; cdr3_length: 12; v_call: TRBV6-5; clone_size: .; cdr3_aa: CASGTGNTEAFF; cdr3_nt: TGTGCCAGCGGAACAGGGAACACTGAAGCTTTCTTT
j_call: TRBJ1-1; d_call: TRBD1; cdr3_length: 17; v_call: TRBV18; clone_size: .; cdr3_aa: CASSPTRTGGGATEAFF; cdr3_nt: TGTGCCAGCTCACCCACTCGGACAGGGGGCGGGGCTACTGAAGCTTTCTTT
j_call: TRBJ2-1; d_call: TRBD2; cdr3_length: 15; v_call: TRBV18; clone_size: .; cdr3_aa: CASSPYPLAGNEQFF; cdr3_nt: TGTGCCAGCTCACCATATCCACTAGCGGGAAATGAGCAGTTCTTC
j_call: TRBJ2-3; d_call: .; cdr3_length: 16; v_call: TRBV2; clone_size: .; cdr3_aa: CASSTIQGAAQDTQYF; cdr3_nt: TGTGCCAGCAGTACTATACAGGGAGCCGCTCAAGATACGCAGTATTTT
j_call: TRBJ1-4; d_call: .; cdr3_length: 14; v_call: TRBV30; clone_size: .; cdr3_aa: CAWSVLRYNEKLFF; cdr3_nt: TGTGCCTGGAGTGTACTGCGTTATAATGAAAAACTGTTTTTT
j_call: TRBJ1-1; d_call: .; cdr3_length: 14; v_call: TRBV5-4; clone_size: .; cdr3_aa: CASSSQGLNTEAFF; cdr3_nt: TGTGCCAGCAGCTCCCAGGGTTTAAACACTGAAGCTTTCTTT